Given below is one T cell receptor beta chain in context. What it binds is unknown. Primers: 60 Vbeta forward and 13 Jbeta reverse. Here immunoSEQ multiplex PCR was the method, and the copy in TCRdb shows in-frame clones only, minus some. This sample contains around 46,000 clones. These data originate in a study of cytomegalovirus exposure and HLA in healthy donors. For the study at large: From about 179 million T cells, an earlier analysis saw around 120 million unique TCR beta sequences. As released early, the data held some 80 million unique TCRs from HLA-typed donors.

Study-wide results and limits: Immune exposure information available was restricted to CMV serostatus. A missense DCLRE1C variant was associated with V- and J-gene trimming of TCR beta chains in a later analysis, and an independent cohort replicated the association.

This sequence originates from a woman in her thirties or forties in good health and CMV-seronegative. Sequenced: PBMCs.

CDR3 amino acids: CATSRLPRDTEAFF. The CDR3 DNA reads TGTGCCACCAGCAGACTACCCAGGGACACTGAAGCTTTCTTT. This sequence joins TRBV15 and TRBJ1-1; a weak D match, TRBD1 (5 bases). The CDR3 spans 14 residues. CDR1 and CDR2 from the germline V gene are LNHNV and YYDKDF (reference sequence). The V end was cut by 2 bases, the J end by 3 bases, with 10 bases between.